Listed below are T cell receptor beta chains from one sample, sequenced in a study of T cell responses to AZD1222 COVID-19 vaccine. Measured with immunoSEQ multiplex PCR; TCRdb has only the in-frame clones, and not every one. Altogether 130,000 or so clones are present, 90% to 95% being singletons, with the ten largest covering 4%. The material was peripheral blood, obtained 28 days after the second AZD1222 dose. Every receptor here comes from an adult who received the AZD1222 COVID-19 vaccine. The CDR3 runs from the conserved cysteine through the conserved F or W. The D gene is left open where the match is weak. Size is omitted from some rows. Given values are once, few, many or a class for expanded clones.

clone_size | j_call | d_call | v_call | cdr3_nt | cdr3_aa
NA | TRBJ1-4 | NA | TRBV29-1 | TGCAGCGTTAGTGTAGGGGGGACTAATGAAAAACTGTTTTTT | CSVSVGGTNEKLFF
NA | TRBJ1-1 | NA | TRBV20-1 | TGCAGTGCTTTAACAGGGTTGAGAGCTTTCTTT | CSALTGLRAFF
once | TRBJ2-2 | NA | TRBV5-1 | TGCGCCAGCAGCCATGCCCGGGGCGGGGGCCTTAAAACGAACACCGGGGAGCTGTTTTTT | CASSHARGGGLKTNTGELFF
few | TRBJ1-1 | NA | TRBV5-5 | TGTGCCAGCAGCTTGGGGGATAGGACAGTTGAAGCTTTCTTT | CASSLGDRTVEAFF
NA | TRBJ1-1 | NA | TRBV13 | TGTGCCAGCAGCCCAACGGTGACAGGTCTGAACACTGAAGCTTTCTTT | CASSPTVTGLNTEAFF
NA | TRBJ2-1 | NA | TRBV5-1 | TGCGCCAGCAGCCCTACCCCGGGGCAGAGCTCCTACAATGAGCAGTTCTTC | CASSPTPGQSSYNEQFF
NA | TRBJ2-7 | NA | TRBV21-1 | TGTGCCAGCAGCAAAGAGCGACAGGTCCCTACCTACGAGCAGTACTTC | CASSKERQVPTYEQYF
NA | TRBJ2-7 | NA | TRBV6-5 | TGTGCCAGCAGTTACAGGGGGGATGCCTACGAGCAGTACTTC | CASSYRGDAYEQYF
NA | TRBJ2-5 | NA | TRBV7-9 | TGTGCCAGCAGCTTGGGCCGGGGAGAGGGAGAGACCCAGTACTTC | CASSLGRGEGETQYF
NA | TRBJ1-2 | TRBD1 | TRBV4-1 | TGCGCCAGCAGCCAAGTGGGACAGGGGACCTATGGCTACACCTTC | CASSQVGQGTYGYTF
NA | TRBJ2-5 | NA | TRBV9 | TGTGCCAGCAGCCCTCGTATGGGGGAGGAGACCCAGTACTTC | CASSPRMGEETQYF
NA | TRBJ2-1 | TRBD2 | TRBV5-1 | TGCGCCAGCAGCTTTGCTAGCGGGGGGCCCCTCCATGAGCAGTTCTTC | CASSFASGGPLHEQFF
once | TRBJ2-1 | TRBD2 | TRBV9 | TGTGCCAGCAGCTTCGGACTAGCGCATGAGCAGTTCTTC | CASSFGLAHEQFF
NA | TRBJ2-1 | NA | TRBV6-2/TRBV6-3 | TGTGCCAGCAGTTACCAAATAGCCGGAACAGGGTACAATGAGCAGTTCTTC | CASSYQIAGTGYNEQFF
once | TRBJ1-3 | NA | TRBV10-3 | TGTGCCACCCTGCTTGGAAACACCATATATTTT | CATLLGNTIYF
NA | TRBJ1-2 | NA | TRBV6-5 | TGTGCCAGCAGGCCTTCGGGGACGGACTATGGCTACACCTTC | CASRPSGTDYGYTF
NA | TRBJ2-3 | NA | TRBV4-1 | TGCGCCAGCAGCCAAGTGGGACCAGATACGCAGTATTTT | CASSQVGPDTQYF
NA | TRBJ1-2 | NA | TRBV9 | TGTGCCAGCAGCGTAGGTTCATTTAATGGCTACACCTTC | CASSVGSFNGYTF
NA | TRBJ1-4 | NA | TRBV7-9 | TGTGCCAGCAGCTTAGGAGGGTCCGGACTCGAAAAACTGTTTTTT | CASSLGGSGLEKLFF
once | TRBJ2-7 | NA | TRBV7-9 | TGTGCCAGCAGCATGATTTACGAGCAGTACTTC | CASSMIYEQYF
NA | TRBJ1-1 | NA | TRBV19 | TGTGCCAGTAGTCCCCAGTGGAAACGGGTTTCGGATAGGCACACTGAAGCTTTCTTT | CASSPQWKRVSDRHTEAFF
NA | TRBJ2-3 | NA | TRBV9 | TGTGCCAGCAGCGTAGCCGGGATCACGGATACGCAGTATTTT | CASSVAGITDTQYF
NA | TRBJ2-7 | NA | TRBV21-1 | TGTGCCAGTCCGCCTATTTGGGGAATGAGACTACGAGGATACGAGCAGTACTTC | CASPPIWGMRLRGYEQYF
NA | TRBJ1-5 | NA | TRBV27 | TGTGCCAGCAGTTTGGGATATAGCAATCAGCCCCAGCATTTT | CASSLGYSNQPQHF
NA | TRBJ1-1 | NA | TRBV18 | TGTGCCAGCTCACCTAGGGGTAGGAACACTGAAGCTTTCTTT | CASSPRGRNTEAFF
few | TRBJ1-2 | NA | TRBV20-1 | TGCAGTGCTAGAGATACCTATGGCTACACCTTC | CSARDTYGYTF
NA | TRBJ1-5 | NA | TRBV28 | TGTGCCAGCGCATCCACAGCGGTATATAGCAATCAGCCCCAGCATTTT | CASASTAVYSNQPQHF
NA | TRBJ2-7 | NA | TRBV18 | TGTGCCAGCTCACCTCTAGGGCGCGGGCTCTCCTACGAGCAGTACTTC | CASSPLGRGLSYEQYF
NA | TRBJ1-1 | TRBD1 | TRBV19 | TGTGCCAGTAGTATTAACCGGCAGGGGGAAACTGAAGCTTTCTTT | CASSINRQGETEAFF
NA | TRBJ1-2 | NA | TRBV5-1 | TGCGCCAGCAGCTTGCCAGGGCGAGATGGCTACACCTTC | CASSLPGRDGYTF
NA | TRBJ1-3 | NA | TRBV7-3 | TGTGCCAGCAGCTTAGGACCATCCTCTGGAAACACCATATATTTT | CASSLGPSSGNTIYF
NA | TRBJ1-3 | NA | TRBV4-1 | TGCGCCAGCAGCCCATGGGGGCCTCGCTACGCCATATATTTT | CASSPWGPRYAIYF
NA | TRBJ1-2 | TRBD1 | TRBV4-2 | TGTGCCAGCAGCCCTTCGGGACAGGGGATTAAGTATGGCTACACCTTC | CASSPSGQGIKYGYTF
once | TRBJ1-1 | TRBD1 | TRBV6-5 | TGTGCCAGCAGTTTTCCCGGGACAGGGGTTACTGAAGCTTTCTTT | CASSFPGTGVTEAFF
NA | TRBJ2-2 | NA | TRBV6-2/TRBV6-3 | TGTGCCAGCAGTTACTCCAGGAACACCGGGGAGCTGTTTTTT | CASSYSRNTGELFF
NA | TRBJ2-3 | NA | TRBV24-1 | TGTGCCACCAGTGAGGGCACAGATACGCAGTATTTT | CATSEGTDTQYF
NA | TRBJ1-2 | NA | TRBV28 | TGTGCCAGCAGTTCGGGTCCGGCGGATCCATACTTC | CASSSGPADPYF
NA | TRBJ2-5 | NA | TRBV7-2 | TGTGCCAGCAGCTTATCTGGGGACGAGACGGGGACCCAGTACTTC | CASSLSGDETGTQYF
NA | TRBJ1-1 | NA | TRBV18 | TGTGCCAGCTCAGCACATCAGGGTCGTAATGCTGAAGCTTTCTTT | CASSAHQGRNAEAFF
NA | TRBJ1-1 | NA | TRBV10-3 | TGTGCCATCAGTGAGTCGGCTCAGGGTTGGACTGAAGCTTTCTTT | CAISESAQGWTEAFF
NA | TRBJ1-3 | NA | TRBV28 | TGTGCCAGCAGGGGGACATCTGGAAACACCATATATTTT | CASRGTSGNTIYF
NA | TRBJ1-3 | NA | TRBV4-1 | TGCGCCAGCAGCCATATATCTGGAAACACCATATATTTT | CASSHISGNTIYF
NA | TRBJ2-7 | TRBD2 | TRBV28 | TGTGCCAGCAGTACGACTAGCGGGAGGCCTCCTCTGAGCGAGCAGTACTTC | CASSTTSGRPPLSEQYF
once | TRBJ1-2 | NA | TRBV28 | TGTGCCAGCAGTTTCGGTCAGCACTATGGCTACACCTTC | CASSFGQHYGYTF
NA | TRBJ1-1 | NA | TRBV5-6 | TGTGCCAGCAGCCTGGGGAGTTACACTGAAGCTTTCTTT | CASSLGSYTEAFF
NA | TRBJ1-4 | TRBD1 | TRBV19 | TGTGCCAGTAGCAACCCCCGGGACAGGGGCGCAACTAATGAAAAACTGTTTTTT | CASSNPRDRGATNEKLFF
NA | TRBJ2-7 | NA | TRBV7-9 | TGTGCCAGCAGCTTCGTGGGGGGCACCTACGAGCAGTACTTC | CASSFVGGTYEQYF
NA | TRBJ2-3 | NA | TRBV18 | TGTGCCAGCTCAGCAGCTAGCACAGATACGCAGTATTTT | CASSAASTDTQYF
NA | TRBJ1-2 | NA | TRBV18 | TGTGCCAGCTCACCCCCAGGGGCTGGCTACACCTTC | CASSPPGAGYTF
NA | TRBJ2-7 | TRBD1 | TRBV9 | TGTGCCAGCAGCGCCTCGGGACAGACTTACGAGCAGTACTTC | CASSASGQTYEQYF
NA | TRBJ2-7 | TRBD1 | TRBV4-3 | TGCGCCAGCAGCCAAGGGACAGGGTTCTACGAGCAGTACTTC | CASSQGTGFYEQYF
NA | TRBJ1-4 | NA | TRBV12-3/TRBV12-4 | TGTGCCAGCAGCTTTAGAACTAATGAAAAACTGTTTTTT | CASSFRTNEKLFF